What follows describes a single T cell receptor beta chain. The specificity of this receptor is unknown. No clone much larger than this one lies a single base away; base qualities are absent. TCRbeta CDR3 regions were amplified from genomic DNA using the immunoSEQ Assay, a bias-controlled multiplex PCR. The published analysis was carried out like this. Nucleated cell counts per sample were estimated from amplification of reference gene primers within the assay. Sequence reads were collapsed and filtered to measure the absolute abundance of every unique TCRbeta CDR3 rearrangement. For each sample, productive Simpson clonality was calculated as the square root of Simpson's diversity index over productive rearrangements. TCRdb obtained this table from immuneACCESS and retained in-frame rearrangements with V and J assigned. These tables miss some clones; where compared with another copy, unresolved V genes account for less than half of the shortfall, and the remainder is unexplained. V and J calls and clone size are as listed in that table; D and trimming were resolved from the DNA. Present in this sample are 200,000 to 250,000 clones, 70% to 90% of which were seen just once. 2.9% of the sample lies in the top ten.

From the germline V gene, CDR1 is SGHAT and CDR2 is FQNNGV. Trimming costs V 3 bases and J 0 bases, and their ends lie 9 bases apart. Including cysteine and phenylalanine, the CDR3 has 16 amino acids. Of all the DNA, just the CDR3 is kept, 48 bases in frame from base 1. Samples from volunteer blood donors who had recovered from COVID-19 were contributed by a second Seattle source. Collaborating institutions collected whole blood in K2EDTA tubes following their own protocols. Collaborator samples were shipped for TCRbeta analysis as frozen whole blood, isolated PBMCs, or DNA extracted from either sample type. The sample originates from a study of blood T cell repertoires in COVID-19 (dated by TCRdb to 2020 to 2022). A note on the overall study: Collaborator samples came from the United States, Italy and Spain and covered acute and convalescent phases of COVID-19. The material from the prospective study consisted of cDNA or gDNA derived from T cells, B-cell-depleted T cells, or PBMCs. Subjects who had been exposed to COVID-19, were actively infected with it, or had recovered from it provided the deeply sampled blood TCRbeta repertoires that made up the dataset. The repertoires were made available in a free public database intended to serve as a resource for research on the immune response to SARS-CoV-2. Samples came from the ongoing ImmuneRACE study (first 160 participants) plus 1,254 subjects from 6 global collaborators. Nearly every sample came with metadata listing a de-identified subject ID, COVID-19 status, age in years and sex. Where available, HLA class I and class II types were obtained from metadata supplied by the sample provider rather than from assay-based typing. Study-wide findings and limitations: Clinical and demographic metadata were provided uncurated, with the amount varying by source and participant.

The sample was peripheral blood. The receptor was isolated from a man aged 50 or older who had recovered from COVID-19. Recombination joined TRBV11-2 with TRBJ2-6, with an unclear D gene assignment. The CDR3 protein: CASSFELTSGANVLTF. The DNA sequence is TGTGCCAGCAGCTTCGAACTAACCTCTGGGGCCAACGTCCTGACTTTC.